The present entry profiles one TCR beta chain with its context. The data stem from a study of blood T cell repertoires in COVID-19. In the original processing: The assay estimated nucleated cells by amplifying reference gene primers. Here immunoSEQ multiplex PCR was the method, and the copy in TCRdb shows in-frame clones only, minus some. The V and J calls and clone size were taken over from that table, and D and trimming were inferred from the DNA. The table records about 410,000 clones, 75% to 90% of them present only once. Looked up from germline, CDR1 is PRHDT and CDR2 is FYEKMQ (reference sequence). Trimming took 5 bases from V and 0 from J, leaving 5 bases between them. CDR3 length: 12 residues.

The TCR was taken from a woman between 40 and 55 years old with COVID-19, enrolled during active disease. V and J are TRBV13 and TRBJ2-7; no clear D gene. What was sequenced was peripheral blood. The CDR3 DNA reads TGTGCCAGCAGCATCATCTCCTACGAGCAGTACTTC. Translating gives CASSIISYEQYF.